This TCR beta chain was recovered during a study of cytomegalovirus exposure and HLA in healthy donors. Amplification used 60 Vbeta primers and 13 Jbeta primers. Measured with immunoSEQ multiplex PCR; TCRdb has only the in-frame clones, and not every one. Of approximately 140,000 clones in the sample, roughly 80% were seen once. This clone came up a few times. Its target is unknown. The V gene end was trimmed by 2 bases and the J gene end by 5 bases; junction bases not matched to a gene: 6. Germline assignment: CDR1 KGHSH and CDR2 LQKENI. CDR3 length: 16 amino acids. Study results and limitations: Specificity for CMV antigens was confirmed in vitro for a few of the CMV-associated chains. Investigators reported more than 150 TCR beta chains as tied to cytomegalovirus. HLA alleles showed associations with some 17,000 TCR beta sequences in a later analysis, at a 0.05 false discovery rate.

This TCR derives from a woman aged 40 to 50 in good health and CMV-seropositive. This chain connects TRBV18 to TRBJ1-4; 9 nucleotides agree with TRBD1. Sequencing input: PBMCs. The CDR3 spells CASSPGTGLTNEKLFF. CDR3 bases: TGTGCCAGCTCACCAGGGACAGGGCTCACGAATGAAAAACTGTTTTTT.